This T cell receptor (beta chain) was found in a study of T cell clonotyping in hematopoietic cell transplantation. This clone was picked up one time. As yet, its antigen is unknown. The assay was immunoSEQ multiplex PCR, and TCRdb's table has in-frame clones only and misses some. The sample lists roughly 17,000 clones; roughly 91% were seen once. Study findings and constraints: After transplant, recipient diversity fell while pathologically expanded clonotypes grew through day 180. Few recipient clonotypes overlapped donors; over 95% were de novo at given depth. Broader posttransplant TCR repertoire diversity was predicted by graft donor and pretransplant recipient Inverse Simpson Index values. CD4 and CD8 repertoire contributions could not be separated without sorting.

Trimming removed 4 bases at V and 1 base at J, with 7 bases between. Germline V lookup: CDR1 SNHLY, CDR2 FYNNEI. CDR3 length: 13 amino acids. The specimen was peripheral blood mononuclear cells. The sequence derives from a man aged 40-50 years in good health. Some clones in this sample may be carry-over from other donors' samples. The chain has TRBV2 and TRBJ1-1; perhaps TRBD1 as D (5 bases). CDR3 bases: TGTGCCAGCAGTGCCCAGGGGAACACTGAAGCTTTCTTT. Translation: CASSAQGNTEAFF. Together with reference TRBV2 and TRBJ1-1, the CDR3 gives the full variable domain: EPEVTQTPSHQVTQMGQEVILRCVPISNHLYFYWYRQILGQKVEFLVSFYNNEISEKSEIFDDQFSVERPDGSNFTLKIRSTKLEDSAMYFCASSAQGNTEAFFGQGTRLTVV.